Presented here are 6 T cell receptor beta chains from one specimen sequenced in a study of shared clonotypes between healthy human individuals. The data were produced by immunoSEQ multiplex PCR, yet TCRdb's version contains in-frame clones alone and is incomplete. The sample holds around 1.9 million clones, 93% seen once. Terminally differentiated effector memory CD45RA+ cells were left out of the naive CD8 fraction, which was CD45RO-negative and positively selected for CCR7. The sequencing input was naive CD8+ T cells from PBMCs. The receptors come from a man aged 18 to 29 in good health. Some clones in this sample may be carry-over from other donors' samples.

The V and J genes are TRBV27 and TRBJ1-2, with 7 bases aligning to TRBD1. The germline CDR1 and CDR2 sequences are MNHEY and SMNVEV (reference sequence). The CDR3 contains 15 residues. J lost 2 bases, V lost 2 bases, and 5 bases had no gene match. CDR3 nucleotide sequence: TGTGCCAGCAGTTTACAGGGGGTTAAAAACTATGGCTACACCTTC. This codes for CASSLQGVKNYGYTF.

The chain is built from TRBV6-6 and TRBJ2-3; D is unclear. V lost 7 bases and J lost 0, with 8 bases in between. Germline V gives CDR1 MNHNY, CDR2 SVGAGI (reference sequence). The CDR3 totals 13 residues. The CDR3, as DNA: TGTGCCAGCACTCCGGAGAGCACAGATACGCAGTATTTT. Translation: CASTPESTDTQYF.

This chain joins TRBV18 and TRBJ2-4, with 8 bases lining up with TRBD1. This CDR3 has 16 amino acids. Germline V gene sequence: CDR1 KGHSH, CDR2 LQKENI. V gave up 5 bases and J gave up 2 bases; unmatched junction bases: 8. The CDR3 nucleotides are TGTGCCAGCTCAAGACCGGGACAGGATCCCAAAAACATTCAGTACTTC. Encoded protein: CASSRPGQDPKNIQYF.

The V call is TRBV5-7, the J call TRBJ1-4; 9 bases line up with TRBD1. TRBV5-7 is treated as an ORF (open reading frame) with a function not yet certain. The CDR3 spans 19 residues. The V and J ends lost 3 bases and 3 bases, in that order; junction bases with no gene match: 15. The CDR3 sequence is CASSSTVGQGPSANEKLFF. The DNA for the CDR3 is TGTGCCAGCAGCTCAACCGTAGGACAGGGGCCCAGCGCTAATGAAAAACTGTTTTTT.

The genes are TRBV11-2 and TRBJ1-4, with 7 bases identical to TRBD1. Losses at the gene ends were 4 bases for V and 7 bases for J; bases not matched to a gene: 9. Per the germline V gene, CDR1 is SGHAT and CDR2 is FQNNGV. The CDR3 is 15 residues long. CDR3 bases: TGTGCCAGCAGCTCAAACAGGGGTTTTGCTGAAAAACTGTTTTTT. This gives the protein CASSSNRGFAEKLFF.

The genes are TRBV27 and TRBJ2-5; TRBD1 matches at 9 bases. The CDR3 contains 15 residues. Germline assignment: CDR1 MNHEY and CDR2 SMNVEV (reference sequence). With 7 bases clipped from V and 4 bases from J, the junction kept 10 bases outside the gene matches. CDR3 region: CASNPGTGSRETQYF. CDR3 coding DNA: TGTGCCAGCAACCCCGGGACAGGGTCAAGAGAGACCCAGTACTTC.